This T cell receptor (beta chain) is drawn from a study of blood T cell repertoires in COVID-19. Study details: From T cells, B-cell-depleted T cells, or PBMCs came the material, which was cDNA or gDNA.

V trimming: 5 bases; J trimming: 9 bases; junction bases outside the gene matches: 15. CDR3 size: 16 residues. Germline CDR1 is MGHRA and CDR2 is YSYEKL. Study processing details: Reference gene primer amplification gave estimated nucleated cell counts. Sequencing was performed with immunoSEQ multiplex PCR; in TCRdb, only in-frame clones are kept and a portion is missing. For V, J and clone size, that table is used; D and trimming come from the DNA. The sample lists 65,000 to 75,000 clones, roughly 89% occurring once. This chain uses TRBV4-1 with TRBJ2-4; 8 bases agree with TRBD2. This TCR came from a woman between 45 and 60 years old with active COVID-19. Sequencing was performed on peripheral blood. CDR3 DNA sequence: TGCGCCAGCAGCGTTCCCTACCAGCGGGAGCGGCCCATTCAGTACTTC. Translating gives CASSVPYQRERPIQYF.